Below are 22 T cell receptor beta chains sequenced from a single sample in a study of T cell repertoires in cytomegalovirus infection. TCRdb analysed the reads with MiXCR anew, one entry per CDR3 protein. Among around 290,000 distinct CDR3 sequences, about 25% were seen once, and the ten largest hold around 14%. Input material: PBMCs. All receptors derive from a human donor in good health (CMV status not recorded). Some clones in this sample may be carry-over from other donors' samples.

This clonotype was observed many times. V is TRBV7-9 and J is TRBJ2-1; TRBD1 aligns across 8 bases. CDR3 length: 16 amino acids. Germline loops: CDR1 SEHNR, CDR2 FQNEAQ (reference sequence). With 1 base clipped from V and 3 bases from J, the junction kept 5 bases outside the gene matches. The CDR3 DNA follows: TGTGCCAGCAGCTTAGGGACAGGGAGTGGCTACAATGAGCAGTTCTTC. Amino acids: CASSLGTGSGYNEQFF.

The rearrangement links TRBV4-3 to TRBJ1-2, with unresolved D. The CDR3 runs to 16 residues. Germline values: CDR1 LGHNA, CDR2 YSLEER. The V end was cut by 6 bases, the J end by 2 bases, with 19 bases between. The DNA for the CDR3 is TGCGCCAGCAGACAAATTCCTCCCCAAGACAACTATGGCTACACCTTC. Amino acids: CASRQIPPQDNYGYTF.

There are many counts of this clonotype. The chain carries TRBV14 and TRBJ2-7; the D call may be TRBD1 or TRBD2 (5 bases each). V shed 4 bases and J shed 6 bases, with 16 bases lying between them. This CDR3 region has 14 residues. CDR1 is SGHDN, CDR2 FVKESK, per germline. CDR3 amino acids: CASSPIYGATEQYF. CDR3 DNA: TGTGCCAGCAGCCCCATCTACGGGGCAACCGAGCAGTACTTC.

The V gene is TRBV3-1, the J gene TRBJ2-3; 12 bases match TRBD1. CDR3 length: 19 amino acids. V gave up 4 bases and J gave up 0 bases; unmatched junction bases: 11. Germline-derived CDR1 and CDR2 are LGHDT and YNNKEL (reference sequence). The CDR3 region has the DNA TGTGCCAGCAGCCGCGGGACAGGGGGCGCCCGATCTAGCACAGATACGCAGTATTTT. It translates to CASSRGTGGARSSTDTQYF.

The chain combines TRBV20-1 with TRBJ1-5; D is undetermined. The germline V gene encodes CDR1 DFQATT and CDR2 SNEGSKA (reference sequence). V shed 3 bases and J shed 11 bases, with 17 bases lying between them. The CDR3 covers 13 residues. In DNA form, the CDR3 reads TGCAGTGCTAGTAACGGGGTGATCGAGGCCCAGCATTTT. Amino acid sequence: CSASNGVIEAQHF.

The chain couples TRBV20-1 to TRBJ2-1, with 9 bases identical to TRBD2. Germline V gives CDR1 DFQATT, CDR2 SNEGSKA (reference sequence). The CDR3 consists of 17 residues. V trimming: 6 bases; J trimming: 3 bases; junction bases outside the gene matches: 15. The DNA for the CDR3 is TGCAGTGCCGCTCTAATAGCGGGAGTTATCCTCTACAATGAGCAGTTCTTC. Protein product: CSAALIAGVILYNEQFF.

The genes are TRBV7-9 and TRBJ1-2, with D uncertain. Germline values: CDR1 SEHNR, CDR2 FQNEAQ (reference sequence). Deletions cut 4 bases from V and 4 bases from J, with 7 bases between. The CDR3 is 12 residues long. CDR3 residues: CASSSRFYGYTF. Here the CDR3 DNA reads TGTGCCAGCAGCTCCAGATTCTATGGCTACACCTTC.

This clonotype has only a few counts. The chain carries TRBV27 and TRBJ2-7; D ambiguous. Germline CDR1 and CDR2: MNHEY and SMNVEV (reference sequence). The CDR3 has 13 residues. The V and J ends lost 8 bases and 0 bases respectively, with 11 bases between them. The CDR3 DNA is TGTGCCAGCGGACGGCAGGCCTCCTACGAGCAGTACTTC. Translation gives CASGRQASYEQYF.

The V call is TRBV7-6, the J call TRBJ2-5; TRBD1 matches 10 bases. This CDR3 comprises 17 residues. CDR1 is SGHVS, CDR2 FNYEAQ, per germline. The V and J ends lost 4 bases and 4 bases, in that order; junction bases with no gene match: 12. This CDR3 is CASSSEDGTGVVETQYF. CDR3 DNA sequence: TGTGCCAGCAGCTCGGAGGACGGGACAGGGGTTGTAGAGACCCAGTACTTC.

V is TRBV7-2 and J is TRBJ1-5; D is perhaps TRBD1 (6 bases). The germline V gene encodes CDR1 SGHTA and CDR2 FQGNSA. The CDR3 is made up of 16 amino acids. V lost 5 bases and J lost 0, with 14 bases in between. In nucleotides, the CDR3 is TGTGCCAGCAGCCAAGGGGGGGGAAATAGCAATCAGCCCCAGCATTTT. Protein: CASSQGGGNSNQPQHF.

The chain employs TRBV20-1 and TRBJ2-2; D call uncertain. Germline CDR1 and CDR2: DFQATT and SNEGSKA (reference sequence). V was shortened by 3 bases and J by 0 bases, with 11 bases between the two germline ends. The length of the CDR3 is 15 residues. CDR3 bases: TGCAGTGCTAGTCGTACGGGCCCGAACACCGGGGAGCTGTTTTTT. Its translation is CSASRTGPNTGELFF.

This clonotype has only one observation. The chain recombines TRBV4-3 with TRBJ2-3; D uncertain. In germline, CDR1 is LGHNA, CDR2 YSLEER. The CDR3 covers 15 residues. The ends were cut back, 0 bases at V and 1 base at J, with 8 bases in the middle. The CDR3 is CASSQDWRGTDTQYF. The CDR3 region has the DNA TGCGCCAGCAGCCAAGATTGGCGAGGCACAGATACGCAGTATTTT.

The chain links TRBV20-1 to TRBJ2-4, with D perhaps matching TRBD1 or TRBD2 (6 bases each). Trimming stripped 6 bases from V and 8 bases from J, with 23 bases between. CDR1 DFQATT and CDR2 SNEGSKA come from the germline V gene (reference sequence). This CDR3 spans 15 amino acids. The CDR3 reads CSAEGPGAVQDIQYF. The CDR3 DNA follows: TGCAGTGCCGAAGGTCCGGGGGCTGTCCAGGACATTCAGTACTTC.

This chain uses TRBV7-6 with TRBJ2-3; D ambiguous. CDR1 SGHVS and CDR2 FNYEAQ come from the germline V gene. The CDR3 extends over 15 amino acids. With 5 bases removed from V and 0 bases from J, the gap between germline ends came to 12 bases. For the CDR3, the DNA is TGTGCCAGCAGCCCTTCCGACGGCAGCACAGATACGCAGTATTTT. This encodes CASSPSDGSTDTQYF.

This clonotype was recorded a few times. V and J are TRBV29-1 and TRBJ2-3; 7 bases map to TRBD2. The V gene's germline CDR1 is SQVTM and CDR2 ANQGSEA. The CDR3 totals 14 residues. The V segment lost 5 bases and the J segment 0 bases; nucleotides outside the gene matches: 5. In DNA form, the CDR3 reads TGCAGCGTTAGGGAGGGCCTTAGCACAGATACGCAGTATTTT. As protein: CSVREGLSTDTQYF.

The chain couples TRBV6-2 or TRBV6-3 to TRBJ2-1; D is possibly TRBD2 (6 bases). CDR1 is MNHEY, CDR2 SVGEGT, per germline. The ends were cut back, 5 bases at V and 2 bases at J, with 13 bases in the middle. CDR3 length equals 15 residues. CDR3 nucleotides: TGTGCCAGCAGTCGCACAGGACTACCCTACAATGAGCAGTTCTTC. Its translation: CASSRTGLPYNEQFF.

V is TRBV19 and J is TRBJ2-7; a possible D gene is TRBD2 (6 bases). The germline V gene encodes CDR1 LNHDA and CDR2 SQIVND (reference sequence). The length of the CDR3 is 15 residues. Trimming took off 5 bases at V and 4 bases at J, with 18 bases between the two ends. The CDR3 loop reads CASSSGTLGDYEQYF. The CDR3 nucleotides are TGTGCCAGTAGTTCCGGGACTCTGGGGGATTACGAGCAGTACTTC.

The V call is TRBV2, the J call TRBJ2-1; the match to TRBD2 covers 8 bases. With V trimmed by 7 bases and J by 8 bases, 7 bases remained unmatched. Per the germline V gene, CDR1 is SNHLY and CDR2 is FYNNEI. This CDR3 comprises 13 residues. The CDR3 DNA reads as TGTGCCAGCACTCGGGGGGGCTTTGATGAGCAGTTCTTC. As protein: CASTRGGFDEQFF.

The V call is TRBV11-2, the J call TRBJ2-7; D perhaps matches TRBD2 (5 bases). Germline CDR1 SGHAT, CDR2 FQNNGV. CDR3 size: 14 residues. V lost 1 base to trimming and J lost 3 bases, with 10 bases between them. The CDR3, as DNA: TGTGCCAGCAGCTTAGTCGGGAAGGGCTACGAGCAGTACTTC. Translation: CASSLVGKGYEQYF.

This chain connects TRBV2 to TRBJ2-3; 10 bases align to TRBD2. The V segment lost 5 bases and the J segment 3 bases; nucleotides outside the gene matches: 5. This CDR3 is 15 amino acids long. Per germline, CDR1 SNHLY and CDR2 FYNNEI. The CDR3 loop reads CASSYRTSGTDTQYF. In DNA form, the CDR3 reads TGTGCCAGCAGTTATCGGACTAGCGGAACAGATACGCAGTATTTT.

The CDR3 region has the DNA TGTGCCAGCAGTCCCCCGGCCCCAGGGAACACTGAAGCTTTCTTT. It is translated as CASSPPAPGNTEAFF. The chain employs TRBV28 and TRBJ1-1; D not certain. There are 15 residues in the CDR3. V lost 5 bases and J 1 base, leaving 14 bases between the germline ends. The germline CDR1 and CDR2 sequences are MDHEN and SYDVKM.

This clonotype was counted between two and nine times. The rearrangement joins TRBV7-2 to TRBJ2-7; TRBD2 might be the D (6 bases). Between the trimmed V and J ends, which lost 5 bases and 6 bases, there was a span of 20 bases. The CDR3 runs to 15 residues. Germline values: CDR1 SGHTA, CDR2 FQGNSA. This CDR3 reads CASSPRSGGQTEQYF. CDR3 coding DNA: TGTGCCAGCAGCCCACGTAGCGGCGGGCAGACCGAGCAGTACTTC.